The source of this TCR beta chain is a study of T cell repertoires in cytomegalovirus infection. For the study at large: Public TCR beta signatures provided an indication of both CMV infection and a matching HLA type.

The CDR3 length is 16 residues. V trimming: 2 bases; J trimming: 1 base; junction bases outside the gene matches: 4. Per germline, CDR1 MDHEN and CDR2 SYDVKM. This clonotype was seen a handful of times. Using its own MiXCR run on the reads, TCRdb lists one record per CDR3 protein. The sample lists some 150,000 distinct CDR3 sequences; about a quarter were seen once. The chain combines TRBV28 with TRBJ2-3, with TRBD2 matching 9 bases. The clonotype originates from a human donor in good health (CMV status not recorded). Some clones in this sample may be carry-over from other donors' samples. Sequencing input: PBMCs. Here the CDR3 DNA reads TGTGCCAGCAGTTTAATGCCTAGCGGGGGCACAGATACGCAGTATTTT. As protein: CASSLMPSGGTDTQYF.